This T cell receptor beta chain emerged from a study of early T cells in non-severe SARS-CoV-2 infection. Whole-study context: Sequenced bulk RNA came from whole blood that was unsorted, and chains were unpaired. Broader study findings: Anti-spike CD8 responses were favored in VDJdb matching, and private and CD4 specificities were missed.

The V end was cut by 4 bases, the J end by 1 base, with 7 bases between. Per germline, CDR1 LNHNV and CDR2 YYDKDF (reference sequence). The CDR3 is made up of 13 amino acids. Individual cDNA molecules received unique molecular identifiers. TCRdb re-analysed the 5' RACE reads in MiXCR, keeping a single row per CDR3 protein. The top ten hold under 2.5% of the sample, which has 85,000 to 100,000 distinct CDR3 sequences, roughly 13% seen once. This clonotype was observed at least ten times. The antigen is undetermined. This chain uses TRBV15 with TRBJ1-1; tentative D call: TRBD1 (5 bases). Sequenced sample: whole blood. The receptor was derived from an adult who was a healthcare worker with PCR-confirmed SARS-CoV-2 infection or an uninfected control (not recorded which). The CDR3 spells CATSTGQNTEAFF. Written as DNA, the CDR3 is TGTGCCACCAGCACAGGGCAGAACACTGAAGCTTTCTTT.